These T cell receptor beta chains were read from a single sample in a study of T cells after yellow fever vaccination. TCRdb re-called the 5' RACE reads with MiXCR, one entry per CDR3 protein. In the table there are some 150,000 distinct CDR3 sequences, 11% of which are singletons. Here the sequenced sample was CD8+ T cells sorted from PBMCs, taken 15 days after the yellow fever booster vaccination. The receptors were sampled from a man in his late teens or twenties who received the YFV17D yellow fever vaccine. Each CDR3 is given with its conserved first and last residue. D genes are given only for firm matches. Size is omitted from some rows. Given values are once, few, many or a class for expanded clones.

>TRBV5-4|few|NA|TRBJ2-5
TGTGCCAGCAGCTTCCCGGGGGGCGAAGGGGAGACCCAGTACTTC
CASSFPGGEGETQYF
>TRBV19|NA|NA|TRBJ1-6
TGTGCCAGTAGTGCAGCTAATTCACCCCTCCACTTT
CASSAANSPLHF
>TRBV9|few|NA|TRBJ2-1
TGTGCCAGCAGCGGATTCGGGACGCCGGGTGAGCAGTTCTTC
CASSGFGTPGEQFF
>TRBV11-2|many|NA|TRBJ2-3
TGTGCCAGCAGCTTAGTAGGAATCACAGATACGCAGTATTTT
CASSLVGITDTQYF
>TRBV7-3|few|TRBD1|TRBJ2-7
TGTGCCAGCAGCTTAACGGGTGGGGACAGCTACGAGCAGTACTTC
CASSLTGGDSYEQYF
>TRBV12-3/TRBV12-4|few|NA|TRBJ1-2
TGTGCCAGCAGTTTTAAAGCCACCGGGCAAAACTATGGCTACACCTTC
CASSFKATGQNYGYTF
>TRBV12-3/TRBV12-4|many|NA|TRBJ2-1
TGTGCCAGCAGTTTAGGTGGGGGGAATGAGCAGTTCTTC
CASSLGGGNEQFF
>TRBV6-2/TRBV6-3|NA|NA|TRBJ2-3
TGTGCCAGCAGTTACACACTAGCCGCCACAGATACGCAGTATTTT
CASSYTLAATDTQYF
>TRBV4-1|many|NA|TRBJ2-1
TGCGCCAGCAGCCAAAAAGGGGTACATGAGCAGTTCTTC
CASSQKGVHEQFF
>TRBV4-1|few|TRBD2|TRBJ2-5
TGCGCCAGCAGTCAACCGACAGCGGGACCCTTCCAAGAGACCCAGTACTTC
CASSQPTAGPFQETQYF
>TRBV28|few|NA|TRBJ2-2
TGTGCCAGCAGTTTGCCAGGGCGAGGGAGGGAGCTGTTTTTT
CASSLPGRGRELFF
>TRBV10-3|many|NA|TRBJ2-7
TGTGCCATCAGTGGAGGGGCCGAGGATACCTACGAGCAGTACTTC
CAISGGAEDTYEQYF
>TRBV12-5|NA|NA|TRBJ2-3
TGTGCTAGTGGTTTGGTGGGACGGAGTCATCCGGTCTGCACAGATACGCAGTATTTT
CASGLVGRSHPVCTDTQYF
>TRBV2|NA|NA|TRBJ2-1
TGTGCCAGCGTACGGAGTCAGTCCTACAATGAGCAGTTCTTC
CASVRSQSYNEQFF
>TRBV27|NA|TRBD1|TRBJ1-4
TGTGCCAGCAGTTCGCATGACAGGGGGCTCGCTAATGAAAAACTGTTTTTT
CASSSHDRGLANEKLFF
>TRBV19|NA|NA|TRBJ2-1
TGTGCCAGTACCCCCTTTGGGGGGTACAATGAGCAGTTCTTC
CASTPFGGYNEQFF
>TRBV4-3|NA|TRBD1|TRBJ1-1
TGCGCCAGCAGCCTTAGGACAGGGGGCACTGAAGCTTTCTTT
CASSLRTGGTEAFF
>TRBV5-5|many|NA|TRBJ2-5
TGTGCCAGCAGCTTGGGGCAGGCCAGTCAAGAGACCCAGTACTTC
CASSLGQASQETQYF
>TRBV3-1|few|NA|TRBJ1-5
TGTGCCAGTCGCGCGAAGTGGAGGCAGCCCATTCGCAATCAGCCCCAGCATTTT
CASRAKWRQPIRNQPQHF
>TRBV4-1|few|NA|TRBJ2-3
TGCGCCAGCAGCCAAGGTCAGGGTCAAACAGATACGCAGTATTTT
CASSQGQGQTDTQYF
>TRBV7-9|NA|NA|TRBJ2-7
TGTGCCAGCAGCTTCGAGGTCTTTGAGCAGTACTTC
CASSFEVFEQYF
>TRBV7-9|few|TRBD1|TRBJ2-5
TGTGCCAGCAGCCCTCTGACAGGGCAAGAGACCCAGTACTTC
CASSPLTGQETQYF
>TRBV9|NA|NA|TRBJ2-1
TGTGCCAGCAGCGACGACCTCGACTTCTACAATGAGCAGTTCTTC
CASSDDLDFYNEQFF
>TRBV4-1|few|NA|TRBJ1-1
TGCGCCAGCAGCCAAGAGTTCGGAGGGGAAGGAGCTTTCTTT
CASSQEFGGEGAFF
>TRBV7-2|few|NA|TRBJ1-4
TGTGCCAGCAGCTTCGGTTTTCCCAATGAAAAACTGTTTTTT
CASSFGFPNEKLFF
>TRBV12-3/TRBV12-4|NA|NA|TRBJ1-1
TGTGCCAGCAGTCCGGACCAGGGGATCTCTTCTGAAGCTTTCTTT
CASSPDQGISSEAFF